This T cell receptor (beta chain) comes out of a study of T cells after yellow fever vaccination. Study-level points and caveats: Subsequent to the booster, the majority of primary-vaccination clones reappeared (around 97% CD4, more than 70% CD8). When the response was secondary, it was weaker but reached its peak faster, day 5 versus 15. Abundant bulk-population clonotypes could contaminate the FACS-sorted repertoires.

Points on this clonotype: As yet, its antigen is unknown.

The V end lost 1 base, the J end lost 7 bases, and 8 bases lay between the germline ends. The CDR3 is 13 residues long. CDR1 is LGHNA and CDR2 is YSLEER in the germline V gene. For TCR, cDNA came from 5'RACE template switching, which added a universal primer site and UMIs. TCRdb reprocessed the 5' RACE reads with MiXCR, giving one entry per CDR3 protein. Of 250,000 or so distinct CDR3 sequences listed, about 3.5% are singletons. The specimen was PBMCs, collected 15 days after the yellow fever booster vaccination. The chain uses TRBV4-3 and TRBJ2-1; D is unclear. This sequence was found in a young man who received the YFV17D yellow fever vaccine. CDR3 loop: CASSQVSANEQFF. In DNA, the CDR3 is TGCGCCAGCAGCCAAGTGTCAGCGAATGAGCAGTTCTTC.